The 17 T cell receptor beta chains presented below share a single source sample, sequenced in a study of response to subunit inactivated influenza vaccine. One entry per CDR3 protein results from TCRdb running MiXCR on the RT-PCR reads. Of roughly 650,000 distinct CDR3 sequences listed, around 14% are singletons. The source was PBMCs from blood, collected 11 to 12 days after vaccination. These receptor sequences come from a man in his fifties who received an inactivated influenza vaccine.

V usage is TRBV10-3 and J usage is TRBJ1-3; the match to TRBD1 covers 7 bases. CDR1 and CDR2 from the germline V gene are ENHRY and SYGVKD. The CDR3 consists of 16 residues. V dropped 5 bases and J dropped 0; count of bases not matched to a gene: 7. CDR3 nucleotides: TGTGCCATCAGTTCCACAGGGGCGAGCTCTGGAAACACCATATATTTT. Protein product: CAISSTGASSGNTIYF.

This clonotype was detected only a few times. V usage is TRBV4-2 and J usage is TRBJ1-1; a possible D gene is TRBD1 (5 bases). V was shortened by 1 base and J by 5 bases, with 11 bases between the two germline ends. CDR3 size: 14 residues. Germline V gene data show CDR1 as LGHNA and CDR2 as YNFKEQ. CDR3 residues: CASSQAGSNTEAFF. CDR3 in DNA: TGTGCCAGCAGCCAAGCAGGGAGTAATACTGAAGCTTTCTTT.

The sample holds a few counts of this clonotype. The chain employs TRBV15 and TRBJ2-3; TRBD2 matches at 7 bases. The V gene's germline CDR1 is LNHNV and CDR2 YYDKDF (reference sequence). V dropped 4 bases and J dropped 5; count of bases not matched to a gene: 3. This CDR3 has 13 amino acids. This CDR3 reads CATSKIAGDTQYF. CDR3 DNA: TGTGCCACCAGCAAGATAGCGGGAGATACGCAGTATTTT.

This rearrangement joins TRBV4-1 to TRBJ2-3; 11 bases fit TRBD2. Trimming cost V 0 bases and J 3 bases; bases outside gene matches: 8. Per the germline V gene, CDR1 is MGHRA and CDR2 is YSYEKL. The CDR3 extends over 18 amino acids. This CDR3 reads CASSQEVSGGAATDTQYF. Written as DNA, the CDR3 is TGCGCCAGCAGCCAAGAAGTTAGCGGGGGGGCCGCAACAGATACGCAGTATTTT.

In DNA form, the CDR3 reads TGTGCCAGCAGCCAAGGCGGTACTGACGAGCAGTACTTC. This encodes CASSQGGTDEQYF. The rearrangement joins TRBV4-2 to TRBJ2-7, with D unresolved. CDR1 is LGHNA and CDR2 is YNFKEQ in the germline V gene. Between the trimmed V and J ends, which lost 1 base and 5 bases, there was a span of 9 bases. The CDR3 loop spans 13 amino acids.

This clonotype has just a few counts. The chain employs TRBV7-2 and TRBJ1-2; D not certain. CDR3 length: 15 amino acids. Germline CDR1 and CDR2: SGHTA and FQGNSA. Deletions cut 2 bases from V and 6 bases from J, with 16 bases between. The CDR3 DNA follows: TGTGCCAGCAGCTTATACCAGACCCCGGCTGATGGCTACACCTTC. Protein: CASSLYQTPADGYTF.

This clonotype came up a few times. The chain uses TRBV11-2 and TRBJ2-2; 12 positions match TRBD2. Germline V gene data show CDR1 as SGHAT and CDR2 as FQNNGV. With V trimmed by 6 bases and J by 0 bases, 14 bases remained unmatched. The CDR3 consists of 20 residues. CDR3 region: CASRFRDRGLAGANTGELFF. The CDR3 DNA sequence: TGTGCCAGCAGATTCCGGGACAGGGGACTAGCGGGTGCGAACACCGGGGAGCTGTTTTTT. Full variable domain (missing parts from reference TRBV11-2 and TRBJ2-2): EAGVAQSPRYKIIEKRQSVAFWCNPISGHATLYWYQQILGQGPKLLIQFQNNGVVDDSQLPKDRFSAERLKGVDSTLKIQPAKLEDSAVYLCASRFRDRGLAGANTGELFFGEGSRLTVL.

The chain has TRBV5-6 and TRBJ2-2; 7 bases align to TRBD1. The CDR3 is 16 amino acids. V was pared by 5 bases and J by 3 bases, with 10 bases of the junction left unmatched. Germline V gives CDR1 SGHDT, CDR2 YYEEEE. In DNA, the CDR3 is TGTGCCAGCAGTGAGATTGACAGGGCGGACACCGGGGAGCTGTTTTTT. Translating gives CASSEIDRADTGELFF. Drawing the rest from reference TRBV5-6 and TRBJ2-2, the complete variable domain is DAGVTQSPTHLIKTRGQQVTLRCSPKSGHDTVSWYQQALGQGPQFIFQYYEEEERQRGNFPDRFSGHQFPNYSSELNVNALLLGDSALYLCASSEIDRADTGELFFGEGSRLTVL.

A few counts support this clonotype. The genes are TRBV5-1 and TRBJ2-7, with D tentatively TRBD1 (6 bases). This CDR3 comprises 15 residues. The ends were cut back, 0 bases at V and 4 bases at J, with 14 bases in the middle. CDR1 and CDR2 (germline): SGHRS, YFSETQ. The CDR3 region has the DNA TGCGCCAGCAGCTTGGGTGGGGGCCATTCGTACGAGCAGTACTTC. Translating it yields CASSLGGGHSYEQYF.

This clonotype was seen many times. The rearrangement uses TRBV10-3 and TRBJ2-7; D is perhaps TRBD2 (6 bases). This CDR3 contains 12 residues. V was trimmed by 4 bases and J by 3 bases, leaving 7 bases between them. The germline CDR1 and CDR2 sequences are ENHRY and SYGVKD. The CDR3 DNA reads as TGTGCCATCAGTGTGACTAGCTACGAGCAGTACTTC. Translated, it gives CAISVTSYEQYF.

This chain connects TRBV7-9 to TRBJ2-7, with TRBD2 matching 7 bases. The CDR3 consists of 13 residues. V shed 9 bases and J 6 bases; nucleotides not matched to a gene: 11. Germline V lookup: CDR1 SEHNR, CDR2 FQNEAQ (reference sequence). CDR3 nucleotide sequence: TGTGCCAGTAAAGGCGGGAGTCTTGGCGAGCAGTACTTC. Protein: CASKGGSLGEQYF.

A few counts support this clonotype. J is TRBJ2-3 and V is TRBV28; 11 bases line up with TRBD2. The CDR3 is 16 residues long. Germline CDR1 MDHEN, CDR2 SYDVKM. V gave up 5 bases and J gave up 1 base; unmatched junction bases: 5. The CDR3 is CASSPGLAEGTDTQYF. The CDR3 coding sequence is TGTGCCAGCAGTCCGGGACTAGCGGAAGGCACAGATACGCAGTATTTT.

The rearrangement joins TRBV12-3 or TRBV12-4 to TRBJ1-6; maybe TRBD1 (5 bases). V was pared by 3 bases and J by 7 bases, with 10 bases between. This CDR3 comprises 14 residues. Here the CDR3 reads CASSFPGPNSPLHF. The CDR3 region has the DNA TGTGCCAGCAGTTTTCCGGGACCCAATTCACCCCTCCACTTT.

Only a few counts were recorded for this clonotype. This rearrangement joins TRBV5-5 to TRBJ2-7, with TRBD1 as a possible D gene (6 bases). Between the trimmed V and J ends, which lost 5 bases and 1 base, there was a span of 13 bases. CDR3 length equals 14 residues. CDR1 and CDR2 (germline): SGHKS, YYEKEE (reference sequence). The CDR3 reads CASRLHTGSYEQYF. The CDR3 bases are TGTGCCAGCAGATTACATACAGGGTCCTACGAGCAGTACTTC. The full variable domain, with the rest looked up from reference TRBV5-5 and TRBJ2-7, is DAGVTQSPTHLIKTRGQQVTLRCSPISGHKSVSWYQQVLGQGPQFIFQYYEKEERGRGNFPDRFSARQFPNYSSELNVNALLLGDSALYLCASRLHTGSYEQYFGPGTRLTVT.

This chain links TRBV20-1 with TRBJ2-5; 8 positions match TRBD1. J was trimmed by 0 bases and V by 6 bases; bases with no gene match: 6. The CDR3 consists of 14 residues. The germline V gene has CDR1 DFQATT and CDR2 SNEGSKA (reference sequence). CDR3 coding DNA: TGCAGTGCCAGGGGGCTTGATAACCAAGAGACCCAGTACTTC. It translates to CSARGLDNQETQYF.

V is TRBV29-1 and J is TRBJ1-1; D is undetermined. V was shortened by 5 bases and J by 2 bases, with 15 bases between the two germline ends. CDR3 length equals 14 residues. Looked up from germline, CDR1 is SQVTM and CDR2 is ANQGSEA. Here the CDR3 DNA reads TGCAGCGTTCAAAACCCAGGCGCTAACACTGAAGCTTTCTTT. This gives the protein CSVQNPGANTEAFF.

In this sample, this clonotype turned up many times. The V call is TRBV29-1, the J call TRBJ2-3; weak D call: TRBD2 (6 bases). Germline CDR1 SQVTM, CDR2 ANQGSEA. Trimming pared 7 bases from V and 0 bases from J, leaving 17 bases between. This CDR3 contains 15 residues. The CDR3 nucleotides are TGCAGCGCGAGACTAGGGACGATTAGCACAGATACGCAGTATTTT. Translated: CSARLGTISTDTQYF.